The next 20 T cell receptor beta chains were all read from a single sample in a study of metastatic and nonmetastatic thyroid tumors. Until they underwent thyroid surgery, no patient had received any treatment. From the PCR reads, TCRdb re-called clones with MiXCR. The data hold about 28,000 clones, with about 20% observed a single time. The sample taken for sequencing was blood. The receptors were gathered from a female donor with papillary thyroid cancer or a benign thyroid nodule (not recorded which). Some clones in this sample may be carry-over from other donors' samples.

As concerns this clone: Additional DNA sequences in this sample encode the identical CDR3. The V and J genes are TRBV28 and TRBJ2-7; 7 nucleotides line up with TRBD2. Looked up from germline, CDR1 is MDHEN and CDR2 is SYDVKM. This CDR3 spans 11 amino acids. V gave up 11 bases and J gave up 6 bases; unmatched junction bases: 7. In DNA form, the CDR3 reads TGTGCCGGCGGGGGTCCCCTCGAGCAGTACTTC. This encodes CAGGGPLEQYF.

CDR3 coding DNA: TGTGCCAGCGGATTAGCGGGAGGGCCTGCCGGGGAGCTGTTTTTT. This encodes CASGLAGGPAGELFF. The chain uses TRBV12-3 or TRBV12-4 and TRBJ2-2, with 11 nucleotides matching TRBD2. This CDR3 has 15 amino acids. Trimming removed 8 bases from V and 6 bases from J; junction bases left unmatched: 8.

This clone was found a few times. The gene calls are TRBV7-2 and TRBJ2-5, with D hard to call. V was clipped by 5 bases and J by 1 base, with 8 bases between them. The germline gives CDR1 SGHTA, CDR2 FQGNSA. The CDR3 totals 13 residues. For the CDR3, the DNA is TGTGCCAGCAGCGCATCGGTCCAAGAGACCCAGTACTTC. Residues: CASSASVQETQYF.

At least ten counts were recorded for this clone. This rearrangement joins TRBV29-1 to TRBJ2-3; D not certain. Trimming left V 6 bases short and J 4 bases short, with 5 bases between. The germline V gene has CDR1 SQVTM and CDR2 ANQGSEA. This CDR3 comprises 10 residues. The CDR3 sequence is CSVGPDTQYF. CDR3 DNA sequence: TGCAGCGTGGGTCCAGATACGCAGTATTTT.

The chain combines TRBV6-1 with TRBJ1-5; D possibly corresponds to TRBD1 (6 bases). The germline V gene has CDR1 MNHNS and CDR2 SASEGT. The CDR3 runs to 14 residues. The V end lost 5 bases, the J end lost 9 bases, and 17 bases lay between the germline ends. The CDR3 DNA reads TGTGCCAGCAGTACCCAGGACAGTTTGGGGCCCCAGCATTTT. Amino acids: CASSTQDSLGPQHF.

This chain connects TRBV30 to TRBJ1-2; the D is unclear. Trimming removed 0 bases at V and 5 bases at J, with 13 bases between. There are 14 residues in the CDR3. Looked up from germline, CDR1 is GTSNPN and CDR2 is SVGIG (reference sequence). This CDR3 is CAWSVGLGVYGYTF. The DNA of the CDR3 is TGTGCCTGGAGTGTAGGTCTCGGGGTTTATGGCTACACCTTC.

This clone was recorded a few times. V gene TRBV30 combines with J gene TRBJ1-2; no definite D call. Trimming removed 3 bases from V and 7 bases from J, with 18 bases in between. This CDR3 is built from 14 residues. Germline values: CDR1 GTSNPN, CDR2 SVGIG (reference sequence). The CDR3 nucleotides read TGTGCCTGGAGAATGAGTTGGGTGGCGGCTGGCTACACCTTC. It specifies CAWRMSWVAAGYTF. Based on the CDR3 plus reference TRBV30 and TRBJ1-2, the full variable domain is SQTIHQWPATLVQPVGSPLSLECTVEGTSNPNLYWYRQAAGRGLQLLFYSVGIGQISSEVPQNLSASRPQDRQFILSSKKLLLSDSGFYLCAWRMSWVAAGYTFGSGTRLTVV.

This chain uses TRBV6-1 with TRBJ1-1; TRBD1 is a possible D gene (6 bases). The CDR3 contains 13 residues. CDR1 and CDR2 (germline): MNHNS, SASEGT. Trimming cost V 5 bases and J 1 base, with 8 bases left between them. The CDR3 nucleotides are TGTGCCAGCAGTTCGACAGGGAACACTGAAGCTTTCTTT. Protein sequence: CASSSTGNTEAFF.

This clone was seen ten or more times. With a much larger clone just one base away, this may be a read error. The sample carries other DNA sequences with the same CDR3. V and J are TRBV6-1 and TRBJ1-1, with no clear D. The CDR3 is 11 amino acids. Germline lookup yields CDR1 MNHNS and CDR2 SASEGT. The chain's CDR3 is CAIHSRFEAFF. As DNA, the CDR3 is TGTGCCATCCACAGCCGTTTTGAAGCCTTCTTT.

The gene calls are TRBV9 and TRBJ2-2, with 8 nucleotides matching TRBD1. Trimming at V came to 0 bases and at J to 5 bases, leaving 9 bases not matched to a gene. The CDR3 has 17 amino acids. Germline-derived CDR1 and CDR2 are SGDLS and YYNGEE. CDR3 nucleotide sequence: TGTGCCAGCAGCGTAGGTGCTGGACAGGGTAATACCGGGGAGCTGTTTTTT. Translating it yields CASSVGAGQGNTGELFF.

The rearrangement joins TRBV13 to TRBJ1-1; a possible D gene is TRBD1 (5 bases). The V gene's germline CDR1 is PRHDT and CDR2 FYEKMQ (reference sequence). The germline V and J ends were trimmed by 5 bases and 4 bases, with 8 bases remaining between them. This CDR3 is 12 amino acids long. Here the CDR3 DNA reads TGTGCCAGCAGCCCCGGGACCACTGAAGCTTTCTTT. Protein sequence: CASSPGTTEAFF. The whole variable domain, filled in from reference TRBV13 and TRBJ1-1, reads AAGVIQSPRHLIKEKRETATLKCYPIPRHDTVYWYQQGPGQDPQFLISFYEKMQSDKGSIPDRFSAQQFSDYHSELNMSSLELGDSALYFCASSPGTTEAFFGQGTRLTVV.

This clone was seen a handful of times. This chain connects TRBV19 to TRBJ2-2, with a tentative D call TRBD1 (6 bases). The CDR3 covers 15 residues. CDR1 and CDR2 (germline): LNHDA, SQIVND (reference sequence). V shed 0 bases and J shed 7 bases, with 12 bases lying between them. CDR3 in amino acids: CASSIDPTGHGELFF. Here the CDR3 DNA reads TGTGCCAGTAGTATAGACCCCACGGGACACGGGGAGCTGTTTTTT.

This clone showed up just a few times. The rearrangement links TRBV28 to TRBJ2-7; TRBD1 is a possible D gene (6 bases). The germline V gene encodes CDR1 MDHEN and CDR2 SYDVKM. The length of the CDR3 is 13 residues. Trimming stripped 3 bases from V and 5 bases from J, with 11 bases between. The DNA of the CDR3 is TGTGCCAGCAGTTTTGGACAGATCCACGAGCAGTACTTC. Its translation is CASSFGQIHEQYF.

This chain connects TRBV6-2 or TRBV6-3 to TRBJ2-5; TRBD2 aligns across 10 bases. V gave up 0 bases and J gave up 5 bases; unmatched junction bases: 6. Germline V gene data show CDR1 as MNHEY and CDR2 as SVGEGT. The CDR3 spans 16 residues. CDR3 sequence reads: CASSYSISGGSETQYF. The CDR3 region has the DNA TGTGCCAGCAGTTACTCGATTAGCGGGGGGTCGGAGACCCAGTACTTC.

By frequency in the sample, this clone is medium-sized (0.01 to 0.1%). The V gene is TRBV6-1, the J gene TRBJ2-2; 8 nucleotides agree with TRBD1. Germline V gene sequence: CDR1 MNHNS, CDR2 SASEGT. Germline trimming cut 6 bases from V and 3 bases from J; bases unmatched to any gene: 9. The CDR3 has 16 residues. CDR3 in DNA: TGTGCCAGCAGACCAAACAGGGGGAAGGACACCGGGGAGCTGTTTTTT. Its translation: CASRPNRGKDTGELFF.

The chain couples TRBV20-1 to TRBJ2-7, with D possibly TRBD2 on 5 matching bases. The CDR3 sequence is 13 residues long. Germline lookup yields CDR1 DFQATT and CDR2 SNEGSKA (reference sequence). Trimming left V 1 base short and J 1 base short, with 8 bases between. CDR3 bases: TGCAGTGCTAGAGGGCTAGCATCCTACGAGCAGTACTTC. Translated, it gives CSARGLASYEQYF.

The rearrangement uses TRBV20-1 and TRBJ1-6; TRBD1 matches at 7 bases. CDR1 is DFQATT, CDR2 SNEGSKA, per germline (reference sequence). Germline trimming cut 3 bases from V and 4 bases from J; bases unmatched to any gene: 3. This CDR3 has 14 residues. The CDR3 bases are TGCAGTGCTAGCCACAGGGGATATAATTCACCCCTCCACTTT. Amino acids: CSASHRGYNSPLHF.

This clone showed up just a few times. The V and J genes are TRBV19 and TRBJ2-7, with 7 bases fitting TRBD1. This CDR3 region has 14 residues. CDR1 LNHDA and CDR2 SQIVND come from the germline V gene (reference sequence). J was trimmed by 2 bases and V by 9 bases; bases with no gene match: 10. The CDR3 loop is CASSDGTAAYEQYF. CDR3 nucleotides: TGTGCCAGCAGCGACGGGACAGCAGCCTACGAGCAGTACTTC.

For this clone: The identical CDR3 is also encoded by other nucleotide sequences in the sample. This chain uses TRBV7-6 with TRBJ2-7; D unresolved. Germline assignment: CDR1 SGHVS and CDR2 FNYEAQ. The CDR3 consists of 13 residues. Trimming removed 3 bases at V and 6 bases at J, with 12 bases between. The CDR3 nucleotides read TGTGCCAGCAGCTTGGAGTCAGGTGGCGAGCAGTACTTC. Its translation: CASSLESGGEQYF.

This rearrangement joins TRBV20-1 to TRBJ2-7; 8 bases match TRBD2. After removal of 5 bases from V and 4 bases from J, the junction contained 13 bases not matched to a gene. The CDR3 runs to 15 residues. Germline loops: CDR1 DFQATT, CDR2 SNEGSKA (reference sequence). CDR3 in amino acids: CSAPPGLGILYEQYF. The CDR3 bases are TGCAGTGCTCCACCGGGACTAGGGATTTTGTACGAGCAGTACTTC.